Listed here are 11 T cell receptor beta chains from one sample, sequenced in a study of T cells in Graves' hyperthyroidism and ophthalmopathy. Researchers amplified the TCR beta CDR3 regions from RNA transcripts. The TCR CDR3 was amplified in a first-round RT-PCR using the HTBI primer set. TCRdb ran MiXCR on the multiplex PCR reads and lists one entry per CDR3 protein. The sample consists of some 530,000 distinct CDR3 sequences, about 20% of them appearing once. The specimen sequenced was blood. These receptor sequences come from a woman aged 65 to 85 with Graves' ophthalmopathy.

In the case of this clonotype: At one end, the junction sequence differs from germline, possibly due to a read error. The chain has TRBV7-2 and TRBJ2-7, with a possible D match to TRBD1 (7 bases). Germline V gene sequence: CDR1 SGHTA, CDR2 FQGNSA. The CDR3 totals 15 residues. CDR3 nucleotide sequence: TGTGCCTGCAGCTTAGGGGGCGGGAACGCCTACGAGCAGTACTTC. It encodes CACSLGGGNAYEQYF.

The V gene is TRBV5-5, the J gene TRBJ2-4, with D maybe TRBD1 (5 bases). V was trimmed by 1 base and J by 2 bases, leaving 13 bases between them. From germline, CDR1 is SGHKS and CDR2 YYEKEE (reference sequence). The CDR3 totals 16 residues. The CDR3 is CASSLLATATKNIQYF. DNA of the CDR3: TGTGCCAGCAGCTTGTTGGCGACAGCGACCAAAAACATTCAGTACTTC.

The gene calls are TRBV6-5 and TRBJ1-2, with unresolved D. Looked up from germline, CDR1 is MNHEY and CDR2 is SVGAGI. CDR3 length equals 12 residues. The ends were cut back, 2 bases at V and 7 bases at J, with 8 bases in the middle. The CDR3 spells CASSYNRGGYTF. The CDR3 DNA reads TGTGCCAGCAGTTACAATCGGGGTGGCTACACCTTC.

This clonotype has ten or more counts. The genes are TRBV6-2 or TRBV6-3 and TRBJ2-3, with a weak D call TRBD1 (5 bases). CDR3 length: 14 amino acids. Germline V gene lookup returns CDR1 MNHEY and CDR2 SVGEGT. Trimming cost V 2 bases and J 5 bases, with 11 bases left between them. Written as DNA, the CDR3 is TGTGCCAGCAGTTACGCGACAGTGCTAGATACGCAGTATTTT. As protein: CASSYATVLDTQYF.

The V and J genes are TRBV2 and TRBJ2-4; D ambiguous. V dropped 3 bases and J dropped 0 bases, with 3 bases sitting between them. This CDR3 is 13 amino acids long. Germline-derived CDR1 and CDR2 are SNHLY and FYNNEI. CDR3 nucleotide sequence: TGTGCCAGCAGTGACGTAGCCAAAAACATTCAGTACTTC. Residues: CASSDVAKNIQYF.

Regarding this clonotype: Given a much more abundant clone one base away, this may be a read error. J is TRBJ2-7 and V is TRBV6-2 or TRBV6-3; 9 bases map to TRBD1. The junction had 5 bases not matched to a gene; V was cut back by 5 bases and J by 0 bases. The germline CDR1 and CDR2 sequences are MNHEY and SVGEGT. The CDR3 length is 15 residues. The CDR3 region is CASSDGDRASYEQYF. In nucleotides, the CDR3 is TGTGCCAGCAGTGACGGGGACAGGGCCTCCTACGAGCAGTACTTC.

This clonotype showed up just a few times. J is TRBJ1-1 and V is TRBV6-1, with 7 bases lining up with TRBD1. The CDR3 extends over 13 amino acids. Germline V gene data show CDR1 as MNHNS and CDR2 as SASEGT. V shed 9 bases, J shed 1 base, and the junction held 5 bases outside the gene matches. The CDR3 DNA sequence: TGTGCCAGTAGACAGGGATGGAACACTGAAGCTTTCTTT. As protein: CASRQGWNTEAFF.

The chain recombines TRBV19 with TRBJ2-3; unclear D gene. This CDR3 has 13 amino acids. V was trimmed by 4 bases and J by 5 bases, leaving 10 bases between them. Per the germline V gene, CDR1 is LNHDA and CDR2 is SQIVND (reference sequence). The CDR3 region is CASSTYQRDTQYF. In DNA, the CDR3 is TGTGCCAGTAGTACCTACCAACGAGATACGCAGTATTTT.

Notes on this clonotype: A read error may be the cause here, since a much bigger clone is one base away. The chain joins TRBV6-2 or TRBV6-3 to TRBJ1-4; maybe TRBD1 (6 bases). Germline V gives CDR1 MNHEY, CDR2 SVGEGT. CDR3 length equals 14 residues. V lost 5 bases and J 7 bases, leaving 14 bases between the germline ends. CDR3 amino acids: CASSRGTRTEKLFF. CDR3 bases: TGTGCCAGCAGTCGCGGGACAAGGACTGAAAAACTGTTTTTT.

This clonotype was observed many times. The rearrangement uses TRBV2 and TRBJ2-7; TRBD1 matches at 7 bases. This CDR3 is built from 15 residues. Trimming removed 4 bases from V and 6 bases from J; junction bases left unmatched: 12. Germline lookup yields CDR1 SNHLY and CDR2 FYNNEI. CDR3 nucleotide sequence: TGTGCCAGCAGTGCAGAACTGACAGGGAAAGGCGAGCAGTACTTC. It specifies CASSAELTGKGEQYF.

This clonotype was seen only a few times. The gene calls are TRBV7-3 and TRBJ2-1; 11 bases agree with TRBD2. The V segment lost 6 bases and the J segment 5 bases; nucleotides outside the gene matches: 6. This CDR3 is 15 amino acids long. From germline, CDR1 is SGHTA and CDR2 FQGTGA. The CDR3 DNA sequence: TGTGCCAGCAGTTCCGGGACTAGCGGCCACAATGAGCAGTTCTTC. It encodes CASSSGTSGHNEQFF.